These 17 T cell receptor beta chains were all obtained from the same sample, sequenced in a study of beta chain features in type 1 diabetes. TCRB transcripts that were expressed got sequenced, as all of the isolated RNA had been reverse transcribed. Libraries were prepared by immunoSEQ multiplex PCR; TCRdb keeps only in-frame clonotypes and omits some of them. Counted here are roughly 40,000 clones, about half occurring once; the ten biggest clones make up under 0.9%. The sequencing sample was made of central memory CD4+ T cells from blood. These receptor sequences come from a woman between 18 and 29 years old in good health.

This clone has more than one count but fewer than ten. V and J are TRBV7-9 and TRBJ1-1; D gene unclear. Germline-derived CDR1 and CDR2 are SEHNR and FQNEAQ (reference sequence). The ends were cut back, 6 bases at V and 3 bases at J, with 11 bases in the middle. The CDR3 contains 13 residues. CDR3 DNA sequence: TGTGCCAGCAGGATGACCCGGGACACTGAAGCTTTCTTT. Encoded protein: CASRMTRDTEAFF.

The J gene is TRBJ2-3, the V gene TRBV18; D gene uncertain. CDR1 is KGHSH and CDR2 is LQKENI in the germline V gene. The CDR3 has 14 amino acids. Trimming pared 3 bases from V and 2 bases from J, leaving 9 bases between. DNA for the CDR3: TGTGCCAGCTCACCCCCCCAAGCCACAGATACGCAGTATTTT. Encoded protein: CASSPPQATDTQYF.

The chain has TRBV5-1 and TRBJ2-1, with 8 bases aligning to TRBD1. CDR1 and CDR2 (germline): SGHRS, YFSETQ. V trimming: 3 bases; J trimming: 7 bases; junction bases outside the gene matches: 3. CDR3 length: 13 amino acids. The CDR3 is CASSSGQGNEQFF. As DNA, the CDR3 is TGCGCCAGCAGCTCCGGACAGGGTAATGAGCAGTTCTTC.

Remarks on this clone: The sample has other DNA sequences that encode this CDR3 too. V is TRBV5-1 and J is TRBJ1-2; 9 nucleotides line up with TRBD1. V lost 1 base and J lost 7; bases outside the gene matches: 2. The CDR3 totals 13 residues. CDR1 SGHRS and CDR2 YFSETQ come from the germline V gene. This CDR3 is CASSLTGGGGYTF. As DNA, the CDR3 is TGCGCCAGCAGCTTGACAGGGGGCGGTGGCTACACCTTC. Together with reference TRBV5-1 and TRBJ1-2, the CDR3 gives the full variable domain: KAGVTQTPRYLIKTRGQQVTLSCSPISGHRSVSWYQQTPGQGLQFLFEYFSETQRNKGNFPGRFSGRQFSNSRSEMNVSTLELGDSALYLCASSLTGGGGYTFGSGTRLTVV.

The chain joins TRBV21-1 to TRBJ2-5; the table's D gene call, TRBD1, was not cross checked with the DNA. TRBV21-1 is deemed a pseudogene. This CDR3 contains 16 residues. The CDR3 bases are TGTGCCAGCAGCAAAAAAAGGACAGGGAATGCGGAGACCCAGTACTTC. Its protein is CASSKKRTGNAETQYF.

This chain joins TRBV19 and TRBJ1-4; 11 bases match TRBD1. Germline assignment: CDR1 LNHDA and CDR2 SQIVND (reference sequence). The junction had 8 bases not matched to a gene; V was cut back by 5 bases and J by 3 bases. This CDR3 is built from 17 residues. The CDR3 DNA reads TGTGCCAGTAGTCGCCGGACAGGGGGCATATCTAATGAAAAACTGTTTTTT. Amino acids: CASSRRTGGISNEKLFF.

This sequence joins TRBV30 and TRBJ1-1; no firm D call. Per the germline V gene, CDR1 is GTSNPN and CDR2 is SVGIG (reference sequence). The CDR3 totals 12 residues. The ends were cut back, 4 bases at V and 1 base at J, with 7 bases in the middle. CDR3 nucleotide sequence: TGTGCCTGGAACCCAGGGAACACTGAAGCTTTCTTT. Amino acids: CAWNPGNTEAFF.

This clone was counted between two and nine times. The V and J genes are TRBV19 and TRBJ2-5; TRBD2 agrees at 8 bases. Germline values: CDR1 LNHDA, CDR2 SQIVND (reference sequence). The CDR3 has 14 residues. V gave up 5 bases and J gave up 6 bases; unmatched junction bases: 8. The CDR3 coding sequence is TGTGCCAGTAGTGGCGGGGGGCGGCAGAAGACCCAGTACTTC. It is translated as CASSGGGRQKTQYF.

This clone was seen more than once but under ten times. The V call is TRBV9, the J call TRBJ1-2; D remains ambiguous. The V gene lost 4 bases and the J gene lost 2 bases, with 12 bases spanning the gap. Germline V gives CDR1 SGDLS, CDR2 YYNGEE. The CDR3 length is 14 residues. As DNA, the CDR3 is TGTGCCAGCAGCCCCCGGGGTTCCAACTATGGCTACACCTTC. Translated: CASSPRGSNYGYTF.

This clone was detected only a few times. V gene TRBV7-2 combines with J gene TRBJ1-4, with a tentative D call TRBD1 (6 bases). The CDR3 loop spans 15 amino acids. The germline V gene encodes CDR1 SGHTA and CDR2 FQGNSA. V dropped 4 bases and J dropped 3 bases, with 12 bases sitting between them. The CDR3: CASSSQGWANEKLFF. The CDR3 DNA follows: TGTGCCAGCAGCTCGCAGGGGTGGGCTAATGAAAAACTGTTTTTT.

This clone was detected only a few times. The chain recombines TRBV5-4 with TRBJ2-6; no clear D. Trimming took off 7 bases at V and 0 bases at J, with 8 bases between the two ends. This CDR3 spans 14 amino acids. Germline V gene lookup returns CDR1 SGHNT and CDR2 YYREEE (reference sequence). This chain's CDR3 is CASVLPSGANVLTF. The DNA of the CDR3 is TGTGCCAGCGTACTACCCTCTGGGGCCAACGTCCTGACTTTC.

Here the CDR3 reads CASTRSGNSYEQYF. The CDR3 DNA reads as TGTGCCAGCACCCGGTCAGGGAATTCCTACGAGCAGTACTTC. V and J are TRBV6-1 and TRBJ2-7; weak D call: TRBD1 (5 bases). V shed 7 bases and J shed 1 base, with 14 bases lying between them. The CDR3 sequence is 14 residues long. CDR1 is MNHNS and CDR2 is SASEGT in the germline V gene.

The chain employs TRBV11-2 and TRBJ2-1; 8 positions match TRBD2. The germline V gene encodes CDR1 SGHAT and CDR2 FQNNGV. The CDR3 spans 14 residues. V gave up 3 bases and J gave up 4 bases; unmatched junction bases: 2. In DNA form, the CDR3 reads TGTGCCAGCAGCTTGGAGCGGGGGTACAATGAGCAGTTCTTC. Residues: CASSLERGYNEQFF.

Of note for this clone: One end of the junction is discordant with germline, which a read error may explain. This rearrangement joins TRBV30 to TRBJ2-2; 10 positions match TRBD1. The CDR3 contains 14 residues. Germline lookup yields CDR1 GTSNPN and CDR2 SVGIG (reference sequence). The CDR3 spells CARPPRDRGRGAVF. As DNA, the CDR3 is TGTGCCAGACCTCCCCGGGACAGGGGACGGGGAGCTGTTTTT. The whole variable domain, remainder taken from reference TRBV30 and TRBJ2-2, is SQTIHQWPATLVQPVGSPLSLECTVEGTSNPNLYWYRQAAGRGLQLLFYSVGIGQISSEVPQNLSASRPQDRQFILSSKKLLLSDSGFYLCARPPRDRGRGAVFGEGSRLTVL.

There are a few counts of this clone. The V gene is TRBV6-5, the J gene TRBJ2-7; D remains unclear. Germline CDR1 is MNHEY and CDR2 is SVGAGI. V lost 6 bases and J 6 bases, leaving 12 bases between the germline ends. The CDR3 contains 12 residues. In DNA form, the CDR3 reads TGTGCCAGCAGCCCCGGTCCGGGCGAGCAGTACTTC. It yields the protein CASSPGPGEQYF.

This clone showed up just once. The chain employs TRBV28 and TRBJ2-7, with D perhaps matching TRBD1 (6 bases). This CDR3 comprises 15 residues. CDR1 is MDHEN and CDR2 is SYDVKM in the germline V gene. Between the trimmed V and J ends, which lost 5 bases and 1 base, there was a span of 15 bases. The chain's CDR3 is CASSIDRTRSYEQYF. CDR3 nucleotides: TGTGCCAGCAGTATTGACAGGACACGTTCCTACGAGCAGTACTTC. The variable domain in full, with the rest retrieved from reference TRBV28 and TRBJ2-7, is DVKVTQSSRYLVKRTGEKVFLECVQDMDHENMFWYRQDPGLGLRLIYFSYDVKMKEKGDIPEGYSVSREKKERFSLILESASTNQTSMYLCASSIDRTRSYEQYFGPGTRLTVT.

The V gene is TRBV19, the J gene TRBJ1-2, with 7 bases fitting TRBD1. The CDR3 contains 13 residues. Germline loops: CDR1 LNHDA, CDR2 SQIVND (reference sequence). V trimming: 1 base; J trimming: 4 bases; junction bases outside the gene matches: 0. The CDR3 DNA reads as TGTGCCAGTAGTATAGCAGGGGGCTATGGCTACACCTTC. This gives the protein CASSIAGGYGYTF.